The following is a T cell receptor (beta chain) sequence with its context. Trimming left V 0 bases short and J 3 bases short, with 12 bases between. Germline V gene lookup returns CDR1 MGHDK and CDR2 SYGVNS. The CDR3 runs to 15 residues. The data derive from a study of cytomegalovirus exposure and HLA in healthy donors. TCRdb's table, derived via immunoSEQ multiplex PCR, lists solely in-frame clones and lacks some. Of some 83,000 clones listed, 94% were seen once; the top ten hold around 2.1%. The receptor comes from a woman aged 18-29 years in good health and CMV-seronegative. The sample consisted of PBMCs. The gene calls are TRBV25-1 and TRBJ2-7; weak D call: TRBD1 (6 bases). CDR3 amino acids: CASSEYIGGSYEQYF. The CDR3 DNA reads as TGTGCCAGCAGTGAATATATAGGGGGTAGCTACGAGCAGTACTTC.